Sequencing of this T cell receptor beta chain was carried out in a study of OX40 agonist ivuxolimab in advanced cancers. A note on the overall study: Ivuxolimab was a fully human IgG2 agonistic monoclonal antibody targeting the costimulatory receptor OX40 (CD134). Intravenous ivuxolimab was administered to patients every 2 weeks at six dose levels: 0.01, 0.1, 0.3, 1.5, 3 and 10 mg/kg. Of the roughly 52 dose-escalation patients, hepatocellular carcinoma was present in around 20, melanoma in about 15, renal cell carcinoma in 9 and head and neck cancer in 9. A male proportion of 75% to 85% and a mean age of around 60 years, ranging from 23 to 79, were recorded for the dose-escalation cohort. Patients were allowed to have had prior anti-PD-1, anti-PD-L1 or anti-CTLA-4 therapy, and more than 35% of the dose-escalation patients had been treated with checkpoint inhibitors. Three dose-escalation patients achieved partial responses, one with hepatocellular carcinoma and two with cutaneous melanoma. The purpose of peripheral TCRbeta sequencing was to test whether ivuxolimab changed TCR sequence diversity and led to clonal T-cell expansion. The monotherapy dose-escalation portion (N ≈ 52 patients) of the phase I ivuxolimab trial is reported in the paper.

General findings and caveats noted by the study authors: After ivuxolimab, expanded clones were on average more numerous among CD8+ T cells than among CD4+ T cells. Clonal expansion of both CD4+ and CD8+ blood T cells was observed from baseline to week 6 at doses 0.1 to 3.0 mg/kg. Low levels of normalized T-cell clonal expansion were also shown by some nonresponding patients. Antigen specificity was not determined for the clonally expanded peripheral T cells. In the 0.1-3.0 mg/kg groups, partial responders were among the patients with the lowest normalized peripheral clonal expansion, particularly in CD8+ T cells.

To sequence the TCRbeta CDR3 region, genomic DNA was isolated from the sorted cells. The immunoSEQ Assay was used for sequencing of TCRbeta CDR3 regions. The clones in this table, taken by TCRdb from immuneACCESS, are in-frame only. Not every clone is retained; where verified, under half of the shortfall comes from an unresolved V gene, and the cause of the rest is unknown. For this sample there are 52,000 or so clones; roughly 94% appear just once. The top ten clones comprise 12% of the sample. The germline V gene (reference sequence) supplies CDR1 SEHNR and CDR2 FQNEAQ. Unmatched junction bases come to 1, with V trimmed by 5 bases and J by 3 bases. The CDR3 covers 13 residues, taking in both the cysteine and the phenylalanine. Of all the DNA, just the CDR3 is kept, 39 bases in frame from base 1. Patients with autoimmune disease history or receiving systemic immunosuppression were excluded from the trial. Peripheral blood for TCR sequencing was collected from all dose cohorts at baseline, on cycle 4 day 1, and on cycle 7 day 1. The samples were drawn from a first-in-human, open-label, multicenter phase I dose-escalation trial of ivuxolimab. Adults with locally advanced or metastatic melanoma, renal cell carcinoma, hepatocellular carcinoma or head and neck squamous cell carcinoma were enrolled in the trial. Before TCR sequencing, CD4+ T cells and CD8+ T cells were sorted from peripheral blood as separate populations.

With regard to this clone: The antigen it binds to is not known. It has no much larger one-base neighbor in the sample; base qualities were not kept.

The receptor was isolated from an adult with an advanced solid tumor such as melanoma, head and neck, liver or kidney cancer. The input for sequencing was CD4+ or CD8+ T cells sorted from blood, taken in a trial of the OX40 agonist ivuxolimab. The chain employs TRBV7-9 and TRBJ2-7; TRBD1 aligns with 10 central bases. The DNA sequence is as follows: TGTGCCAGCAGCCGGACAGGGGGCTACGAGCAGTACTTC. Its translation is CASSRTGGYEQYF. Here the CDR3 is joined to the reference TRBV7-9 and TRBJ2-7 genes, and the full variable domain is: DTGVSQNPRHKITKRGQNVTFRCDPISEHNRLYWYRQTLGQGPEFLTYFQNEAQLEKSRLLSDRFSAERPKGSFSTLEIQRTEQGDSAMYLCASSRTGGYEQYFGPGTRLTVT.